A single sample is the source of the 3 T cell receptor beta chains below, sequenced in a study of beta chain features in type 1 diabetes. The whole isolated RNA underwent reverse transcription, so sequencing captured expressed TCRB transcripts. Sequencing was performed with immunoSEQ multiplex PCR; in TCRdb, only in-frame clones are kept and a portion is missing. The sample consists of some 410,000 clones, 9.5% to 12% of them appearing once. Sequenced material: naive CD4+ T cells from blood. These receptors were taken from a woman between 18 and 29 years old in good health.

CDR3 region: CASSFWGRETQYF. CDR3 nucleotide sequence: TGCGCCAGCAGCTTTTGGGGAAGGGAGACCCAGTACTTC. The rearrangement uses TRBV5-1 and TRBJ2-5; D gene unclear. Trimming pared 2 bases from V and 5 bases from J, leaving 10 bases between. Germline CDR1 is SGHRS and CDR2 is YFSETQ. The CDR3 spans 13 residues.

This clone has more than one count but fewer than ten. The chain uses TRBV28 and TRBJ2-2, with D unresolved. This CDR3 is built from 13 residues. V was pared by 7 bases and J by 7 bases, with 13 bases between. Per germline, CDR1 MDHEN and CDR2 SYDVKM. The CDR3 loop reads CASMSVGIGELFF. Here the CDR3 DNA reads TGTGCCAGCATGTCGGTGGGCATCGGGGAGCTGTTTTTT.

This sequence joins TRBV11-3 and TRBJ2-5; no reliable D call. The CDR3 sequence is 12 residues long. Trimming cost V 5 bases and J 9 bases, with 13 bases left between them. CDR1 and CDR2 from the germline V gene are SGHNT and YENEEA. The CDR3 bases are TGTGCCAGCAGCGCCAGCCAGATAGCCCAGTACTTC. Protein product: CASSASQIAQYF.